Following are 32 T cell receptor beta chains from one sample sequenced in a study of blood T cells in healthy people across ages. Through a sample-barcoded 5' primer and a J-beta primer mix, a second PCR was run for about 6 to 11 cycles. TCRdb processed the 5' RACE reads anew with MiXCR; each CDR3 protein has one entry. The sample has 600,000 to 900,000 distinct CDR3 sequences; 20% to 30% are singletons. The same data also contributed to another study, on T cells of mothers and their children.

The material sequenced was blood. Source of these receptors: a boy younger than 18 in good health.

This clonotype has just a few counts. A read error may account for a junction end that differs from germline. The genes are TRBV5-1 and TRBJ2-3, with TRBD1 matching over 8 bases. The CDR3 is 14 residues long. CDR1 is SGHRS, CDR2 YFSETQ, per germline. The CDR3 sequence is CASSSQGGTDTQYF. The CDR3 DNA reads as TGTGCCAGCAGCTCACAGGGGGGCACAGATACGCAGTATTTT.

This clonotype was found a few times. The junction does not match germline at one end; this may be a read error. V and J are TRBV19 and TRBJ1-2; 12 positions match TRBD1. Looked up from germline, CDR1 is LNHDA and CDR2 is SQIVND (reference sequence). This CDR3 spans 15 amino acids. CDR3 in amino acids: CASSSPGTGGRGFTF. The CDR3 bases are TGTGCCAGTAGTTCCCCCGGGACAGGGGGCCGTGGCTTCACCTTC.

This clonotype was counted only a few times. The chain joins TRBV12-3 or TRBV12-4 to TRBJ1-2, with TRBD1 matching 7 bases. V was pared by 2 bases and J by 5 bases, with 5 bases of the junction left unmatched. The CDR3 extends over 14 amino acids. Here the CDR3 reads CASSLLGGGYGYTF. CDR3 DNA sequence: TGTGCCAGCAGTTTATTAGGGGGCGGGTATGGCTACACCTTC.

The chain links TRBV7-2 to TRBJ2-7; 8 bases align to TRBD2. Per the germline V gene, CDR1 is SGHTA and CDR2 is FQGNSA. CDR3 length: 16 residues. J lost 2 bases, V lost 5 bases, and 11 bases had no gene match. CDR3 sequence (DNA): TGTGCCAGCAGCCCGGGAGGGGCGGGGCTTACCTACGAGCAGTACTTC. The encoded protein is CASSPGGAGLTYEQYF.

To note about this clonotype: Relative to the germline gene, one junction end is altered; a read error may explain this. CDR3: CAGSPEPLQGTGEQYF. CDR3 DNA sequence: TGCGCCGGCAGCCCGGAACCACTACAGGGAACGGGCGAGCAGTACTTC. The rearrangement joins TRBV5-1 to TRBJ2-7; perhaps TRBD1 as D (6 bases). Per germline, CDR1 SGHRS and CDR2 YFSETQ. There are 16 residues in the CDR3.

The sample holds a few counts of this clonotype. This chain joins TRBV6-1 and TRBJ2-7; D may be TRBD1 or TRBD2 (6 bases each). Trimming removed 3 bases from V and 4 bases from J, with 16 bases in between. Germline CDR1 is MNHNS and CDR2 is SASEGT. The CDR3 totals 15 residues. For the CDR3, the DNA is TGTGCCAGCAGTGATCAAGACCGGGGGACATACGAGCAGTACTTC. Translated: CASSDQDRGTYEQYF.

This chain joins TRBV3-1 and TRBJ1-6; D is undetermined. CDR3 length: 19 residues. CDR1 and CDR2 from the germline V gene are LGHDT and YNNKEL (reference sequence). V was pared by 0 bases and J by 0 bases, with 15 bases between. The DNA of the CDR3 is TGTGCCAGCAGCCAAGATTGGCCACGCGTTCGCTCCTATAATTCACCCCTCCACTTT. Translating gives CASSQDWPRVRSYNSPLHF.

The genes are TRBV4-1 and TRBJ1-2, with TRBD1 matching over 8 bases. The CDR3 totals 13 residues. Per germline, CDR1 MGHRA and CDR2 YSYEKL. Losses at the gene ends were 3 bases for V and 6 bases for J; bases not matched to a gene: 3. CDR3 bases: TGCGCCAGCAGCCACGGGACAGGCAATGGCTACACCTTC. It translates to CASSHGTGNGYTF.

This chain links TRBV9 with TRBJ2-2; D not resolved. V was clipped by 1 base and J by 7 bases, with 8 bases between them. The V gene's germline CDR1 is SGDLS and CDR2 YYNGEE. The CDR3 loop spans 13 amino acids. The chain's CDR3 is CASSVWGNGELFF. The DNA of the CDR3 is TGTGCCAGCAGCGTATGGGGTAACGGGGAGCTGTTTTTT.

J is TRBJ1-1 and V is TRBV28, with D uncertain. Germline V gives CDR1 MDHEN, CDR2 SYDVKM. The CDR3 has 14 amino acids. V was pared by 7 bases and J by 5 bases, with 17 bases between. The chain's CDR3 is CASTRMAPGTEAFF. CDR3 coding DNA: TGTGCCAGCACTCGTATGGCCCCCGGAACTGAAGCTTTCTTT.

The rearrangement joins TRBV24-1 to TRBJ2-2; maybe TRBD2 (5 bases). Germline V gene lookup returns CDR1 KGHDR and CDR2 SFDVKD. The CDR3 runs 15 residues. V lost 6 bases and J lost 4, with 14 bases in between. CDR3 in amino acids: CATSSGIRGTGELFF. Written as DNA, the CDR3 is TGTGCCACCAGTTCCGGGATACGGGGCACCGGGGAGCTGTTTTTT.

This clonotype was observed many times. V usage is TRBV5-1 and J usage is TRBJ2-5; tentatively, D is TRBD1 or TRBD2 (6 bases each). Germline V gives CDR1 SGHRS, CDR2 YFSETQ. V was cut by 6 bases and J by 2 bases, with 14 bases left in between. The CDR3 is made up of 14 amino acids. CDR3 nucleotide sequence: TGCGCCAGCACCCGGCCGGGGGCTCAAGAGACCCAGTACTTC. Residues: CASTRPGAQETQYF.

J is TRBJ2-3 and V is TRBV5-1; 11 nucleotides align to TRBD2. V dropped 5 bases and J dropped 2; count of bases not matched to a gene: 10. The CDR3 sequence is 17 residues long. Looked up from germline, CDR1 is SGHRS and CDR2 is YFSETQ. The chain's CDR3 is CASSPLTSGGATDTQYF. CDR3 bases: TGCGCCAGCAGTCCCCTCACTAGCGGGGGAGCCACAGATACGCAGTATTTT.

V usage is TRBV11-1 and J usage is TRBJ1-2; D uncertain. V gave up 1 base and J gave up 5 bases, with 11 bases separating them. Looked up from germline, CDR1 is SGHAT and CDR2 is FQDESV (reference sequence). The CDR3 runs 14 residues. CDR3 DNA: TGTGCCAGCAGCTTAGACAGCGCTGAGTATGGCTACACCTTC. Its protein is CASSLDSAEYGYTF.

The chain recombines TRBV27 with TRBJ2-7, with TRBD2 matching 13 bases. Germline assignment: CDR1 MNHEY and CDR2 SMNVEV (reference sequence). CDR3 length: 16 amino acids. V lost 5 bases to trimming and J lost 5 bases; unmatched junction nucleotides: 9. The chain's CDR3 is CASSLLLAGGPHEQYF. CDR3 DNA: TGTGCCAGCAGTCTCCTACTAGCGGGGGGGCCCCACGAGCAGTACTTC.

This rearrangement joins TRBV4-1 to TRBJ1-5; maybe TRBD1 (6 bases). Germline assignment: CDR1 MGHRA and CDR2 YSYEKL. V gave up 1 base and J gave up 4 bases, with 11 bases separating them. The CDR3 is 15 residues long. CDR3 in DNA: TGCGCCAGCAGCCAAGTGGACAGAGAAAATCAGCCCCAGCATTTT. Protein product: CASSQVDRENQPQHF.

Only a few counts were recorded for this clonotype. This chain joins TRBV12-3 or TRBV12-4 and TRBJ2-5, with D perhaps matching TRBD1 or TRBD2 (6 bases each). The CDR3 length is 17 residues. V lost 6 bases, J lost 4 bases, and 24 bases lay in between. In nucleotides, the CDR3 is TGTGCCAGCAGAGGCCCCCTGTTTGGGGGGCTAGGAGAGACCCAGTACTTC. Translation gives CASRGPLFGGLGETQYF.

The chain recombines TRBV7-9 with TRBJ1-1; tentative D call: TRBD1 (5 bases). CDR1 is SEHNR and CDR2 is FQNEAQ in the germline V gene (reference sequence). V was cut by 6 bases and J by 0 bases, with 11 bases left in between. The CDR3 sequence is 14 residues long. DNA of the CDR3: TGTGCCAGCAGGCCAGGGATCATGAACACTGAAGCTTTCTTT. Protein sequence: CASRPGIMNTEAFF.

This clonotype has just a few counts. The chain employs TRBV29-1 and TRBJ1-5; 8 nucleotides agree with TRBD1. Germline CDR1 and CDR2: SQVTM and ANQGSEA. After removal of 6 bases from V and 7 bases from J, the junction contained 8 bases not matched to a gene. The CDR3 contains 13 residues. The CDR3 loop reads CSVVQGGGQPQHF. The DNA of the CDR3 is TGCAGCGTCGTACAGGGGGGTGGGCAGCCCCAGCATTTT.

This clonotype was observed a few times. The chain combines TRBV11-2 with TRBJ1-1; D perhaps matches TRBD1 (6 bases). The CDR3 covers 14 residues. The germline V gene encodes CDR1 SGHAT and CDR2 FQNNGV. Trimming took off 7 bases at V and 4 bases at J, with 16 bases between the two ends. The CDR3 DNA follows: TGTGCCAGCAACCCAAGGTTGGGGGCCACTGAAGCTTTCTTT. It yields the protein CASNPRLGATEAFF.

This clonotype has a handful of counts. The V call is TRBV29-1, the J call TRBJ1-1; the D gene is possibly TRBD1 (5 bases). This CDR3 region has 12 residues. The ends were cut back, 7 bases at V and 6 bases at J, with 15 bases in the middle. Germline V gene sequence: CDR1 SQVTM, CDR2 ANQGSEA. The CDR3 coding sequence is TGCAGCGCCCCAGATTCGGGGGCTGAAGCTTTCTTT. Translation gives CSAPDSGAEAFF.

This clonotype was recorded a few times. This chain links TRBV10-3 with TRBJ1-1; D may be TRBD1 (5 bases). The length of the CDR3 is 14 residues. Germline loops: CDR1 ENHRY, CDR2 SYGVKD. The V and J ends lost 3 bases and 8 bases respectively, with 16 bases between them. The CDR3 spells CAISDEGLASEAFF. As DNA, the CDR3 is TGTGCCATCAGTGATGAGGGGTTAGCGTCCGAAGCTTTCTTT.

The chain employs TRBV20-1 and TRBJ1-1, with TRBD1 matching over 8 bases. The CDR3 runs to 13 residues. Germline V gene sequence: CDR1 DFQATT, CDR2 SNEGSKA (reference sequence). The V gene end was trimmed by 7 bases and the J gene end by 1 base; junction bases not matched to a gene: 5. As DNA, the CDR3 is TGCAGTGGACAGGACAGGGAGAACACTGAAGCTTTCTTT. Its protein product is CSGQDRENTEAFF.

The chain uses TRBV7-8 and TRBJ2-3; 11 bases line up with TRBD2. This CDR3 comprises 14 residues. Germline CDR1 SGHVS, CDR2 FQNEAQ. J lost 7 bases, V lost 5 bases, and 5 bases had no gene match. CDR3 DNA sequence: TGTGCCAGCAGCATTAGCGGGGGGGGGAATACGCAGTATTTT. Residues: CASSISGGGNTQYF.

This clonotype was counted only a few times. The chain uses TRBV12-3 or TRBV12-4 and TRBJ2-3; tentative D call: TRBD2 (6 bases). The germline V and J ends were trimmed by 6 bases and 3 bases, with 13 bases remaining between them. The CDR3 is made up of 14 amino acids. Here the CDR3 reads CASSPSGETDTQYF. CDR3 bases: TGTGCCAGCAGCCCATCGGGAGAGACAGATACGCAGTATTTT.

This clonotype turned up a few times. The rearrangement uses TRBV10-3 and TRBJ2-2, with a tentative D call TRBD1 (6 bases). With 0 bases removed from V and 1 base from J, the gap between germline ends came to 9 bases. CDR3 size: 16 residues. Per germline, CDR1 ENHRY and CDR2 SYGVKD. In nucleotides, the CDR3 is TGTGCCATCAGTGAGTCGTCAGGGGAGAACACCGGGGAGCTGTTTTTT. Translation: CAISESSGENTGELFF.

The V gene is TRBV29-1, the J gene TRBJ1-3; D is uncertain. Deletions cut 4 bases from V and 5 bases from J, with 9 bases between. The CDR3 has 12 amino acids. Germline values: CDR1 SQVTM, CDR2 ANQGSEA. CDR3 sequence: CSVVGRRNTIYF. As DNA, the CDR3 is TGCAGCGTTGTAGGCAGAAGAAACACCATATATTTT.

The rearrangement uses TRBV27 and TRBJ1-3; TRBD1 might be the D (6 bases). CDR1 MNHEY and CDR2 SMNVEV come from the germline V gene (reference sequence). This CDR3 region has 16 residues. Deletions cut 5 bases from V and 4 bases from J, with 18 bases between. CDR3 in amino acids: CASSANQRTVGNTIYF. CDR3 DNA: TGTGCCAGCAGTGCAAATCAACGGACAGTCGGAAACACCATATATTTT.

DNA for the CDR3: TGCAGTGCTAGTTTGAGGGGCCCCCTTTCCTACGAGCAGTACTTC. It yields the protein CSASLRGPLSYEQYF. The V gene is TRBV20-1, the J gene TRBJ2-7; D is tentatively TRBD1 or TRBD2 (5 bases each). Trimming took off 3 bases at V and 1 base at J, with 16 bases between the two ends. The germline V gene encodes CDR1 DFQATT and CDR2 SNEGSKA (reference sequence). The length of the CDR3 is 15 residues.

This chain links TRBV28 with TRBJ2-3; D might be TRBD2 (5 bases). This CDR3 is built from 14 residues. Germline V gene lookup returns CDR1 MDHEN and CDR2 SYDVKM. Between the trimmed V and J ends, which lost 3 bases and 5 bases, there was a span of 12 bases. In DNA form, the CDR3 reads TGTGCCAGCAGTTTCCTTATCAGCGGAGATACGCAGTATTTT. Residues: CASSFLISGDTQYF.

This clonotype was observed at least ten times. A junction boundary mismatches the germline segment, possibly from a read error. The chain carries TRBV29-1 and TRBJ2-4; D may be TRBD1 (5 bases). This CDR3 region has 14 residues. In germline, CDR1 is SQVTM, CDR2 ANQGSEA. The CDR3 reads CSVQETDTFGIQYF. CDR3 nucleotide sequence: TGCAGCGTTCAAGAGACGGACACATTTGGCATTCAGTACTTC.

This CDR3 reads CASSLTSGGTTDTQYF. The CDR3, as DNA: TGTGCCAGCAGCTTGACTAGCGGGGGTACGACAGATACGCAGTATTTT. The rearrangement joins TRBV5-4 to TRBJ2-3; TRBD2 matches at 11 bases. V shed 1 base, J shed 3 bases, and the junction held 4 bases outside the gene matches. The CDR3 spans 16 residues. Germline CDR1 is SGHNT and CDR2 is YYREEE (reference sequence).